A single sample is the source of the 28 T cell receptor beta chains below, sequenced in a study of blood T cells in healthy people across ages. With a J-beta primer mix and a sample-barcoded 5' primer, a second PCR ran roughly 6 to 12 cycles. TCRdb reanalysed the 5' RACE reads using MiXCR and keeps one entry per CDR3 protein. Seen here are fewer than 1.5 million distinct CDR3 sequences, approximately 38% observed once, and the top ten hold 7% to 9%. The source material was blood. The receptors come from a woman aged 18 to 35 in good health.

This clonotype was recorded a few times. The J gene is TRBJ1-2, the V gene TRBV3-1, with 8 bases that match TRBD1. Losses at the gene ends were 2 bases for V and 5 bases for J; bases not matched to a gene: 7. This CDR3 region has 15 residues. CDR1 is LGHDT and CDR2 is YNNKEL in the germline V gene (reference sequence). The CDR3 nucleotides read TGTGCCAGCAGCCAACAAAACGGACAGGGATATGGCTACACCTTC. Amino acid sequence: CASSQQNGQGYGYTF.

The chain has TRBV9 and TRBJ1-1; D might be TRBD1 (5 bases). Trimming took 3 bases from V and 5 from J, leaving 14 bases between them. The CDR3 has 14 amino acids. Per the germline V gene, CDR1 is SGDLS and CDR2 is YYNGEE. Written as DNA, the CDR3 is TGTGCCAGCAGCGGACCTCAGGGATGGACTGAAGCTTTCTTT. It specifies CASSGPQGWTEAFF.

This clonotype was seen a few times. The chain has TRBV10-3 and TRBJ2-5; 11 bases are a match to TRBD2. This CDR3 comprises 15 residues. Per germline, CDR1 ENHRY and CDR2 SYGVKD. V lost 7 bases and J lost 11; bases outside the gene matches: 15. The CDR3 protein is CAIKTTSGIVDEQYF. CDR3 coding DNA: TGTGCCATCAAGACGACTAGCGGGATTGTGGATGAGCAGTACTTC.

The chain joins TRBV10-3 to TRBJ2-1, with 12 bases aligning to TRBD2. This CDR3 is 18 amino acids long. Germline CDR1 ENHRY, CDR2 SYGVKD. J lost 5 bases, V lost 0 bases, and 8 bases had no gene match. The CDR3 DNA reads TGTGCCATCAGTGAGTCGGGATCTAGCGGGGGGGCCAACAATGAGCAGTTCTTC. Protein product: CAISESGSSGGANNEQFF.

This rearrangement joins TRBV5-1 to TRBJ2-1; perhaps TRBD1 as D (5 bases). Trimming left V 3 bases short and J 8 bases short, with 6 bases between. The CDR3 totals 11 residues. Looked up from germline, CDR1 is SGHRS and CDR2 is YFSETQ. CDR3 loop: CASSWGYEQFF. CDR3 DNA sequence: TGCGCCAGCAGCTGGGGCTATGAGCAGTTCTTC.

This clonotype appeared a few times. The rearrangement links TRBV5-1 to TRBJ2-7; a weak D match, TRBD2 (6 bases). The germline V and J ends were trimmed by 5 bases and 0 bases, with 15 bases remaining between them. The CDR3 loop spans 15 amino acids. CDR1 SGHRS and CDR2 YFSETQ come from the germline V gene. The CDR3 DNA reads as TGCGCCAGCAGTCCAAGAGTGGGGGGCTCCTACGAGCAGTACTTC. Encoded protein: CASSPRVGGSYEQYF.

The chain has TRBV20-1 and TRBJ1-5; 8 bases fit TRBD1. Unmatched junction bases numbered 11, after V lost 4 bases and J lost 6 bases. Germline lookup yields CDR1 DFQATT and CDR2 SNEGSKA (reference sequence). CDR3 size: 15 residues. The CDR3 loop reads CSAIDPGGAGQPQHF. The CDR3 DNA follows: TGCAGTGCTATTGATCCAGGGGGCGCGGGTCAGCCCCAGCATTTT.

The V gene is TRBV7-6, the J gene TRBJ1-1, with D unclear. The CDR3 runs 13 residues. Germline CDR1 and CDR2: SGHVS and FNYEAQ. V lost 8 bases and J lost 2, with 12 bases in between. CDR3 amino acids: CASCSGVNTEAFF. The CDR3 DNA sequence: TGTGCCAGCTGCAGTGGGGTTAACACTGAAGCTTTCTTT.

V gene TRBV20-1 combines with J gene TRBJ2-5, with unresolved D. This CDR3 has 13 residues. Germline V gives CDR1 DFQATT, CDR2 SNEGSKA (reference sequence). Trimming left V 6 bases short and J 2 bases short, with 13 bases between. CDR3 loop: CSAVTSPQETQYF. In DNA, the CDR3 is TGCAGTGCCGTCACATCACCACAAGAGACCCAGTACTTC.

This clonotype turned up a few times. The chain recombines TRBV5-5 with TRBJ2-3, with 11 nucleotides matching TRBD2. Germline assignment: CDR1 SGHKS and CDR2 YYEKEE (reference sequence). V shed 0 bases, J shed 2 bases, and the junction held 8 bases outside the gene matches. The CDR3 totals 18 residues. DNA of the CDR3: TGTGCCAGCAGCTTGGGAATTCAGACTAGCGGGGTCACAGATACGCAGTATTTT. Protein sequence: CASSLGIQTSGVTDTQYF.

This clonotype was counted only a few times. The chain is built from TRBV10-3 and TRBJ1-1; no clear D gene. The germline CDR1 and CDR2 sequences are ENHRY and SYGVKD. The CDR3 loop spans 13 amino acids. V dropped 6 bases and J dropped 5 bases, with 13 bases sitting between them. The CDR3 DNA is TGTGCCATCAGGAAGGGAGTTGTGACTGAAGCTTTCTTT. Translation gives CAIRKGVVTEAFF.

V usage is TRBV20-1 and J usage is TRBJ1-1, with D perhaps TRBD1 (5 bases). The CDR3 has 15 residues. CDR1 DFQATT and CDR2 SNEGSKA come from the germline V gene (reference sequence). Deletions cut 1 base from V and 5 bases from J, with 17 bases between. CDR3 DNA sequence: TGCAGTGCTAGAGTCCCAGGGAGACTAAGGACTGAAGCTTTCTTT. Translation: CSARVPGRLRTEAFF.

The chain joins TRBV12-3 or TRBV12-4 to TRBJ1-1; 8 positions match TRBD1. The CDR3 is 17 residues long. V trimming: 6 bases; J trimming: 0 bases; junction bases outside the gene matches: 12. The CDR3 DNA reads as TGTGCCAGCAGCCCAGACAGGACAGGGTCTATGAACACTGAAGCTTTCTTT. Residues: CASSPDRTGSMNTEAFF.

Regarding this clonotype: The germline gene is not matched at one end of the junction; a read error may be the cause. In DNA form, the CDR3 reads TGTGCCAGCAAGGGGACAGATGCCTCTAACTATGGCCACACCTTC. Its protein is CASKGTDASNYGHTF. The chain joins TRBV6-5 to TRBJ1-2, with TRBD1 matching 7 bases. CDR3 length equals 15 residues. Germline V gene data show CDR1 as MNHEY and CDR2 as SVGAGI.

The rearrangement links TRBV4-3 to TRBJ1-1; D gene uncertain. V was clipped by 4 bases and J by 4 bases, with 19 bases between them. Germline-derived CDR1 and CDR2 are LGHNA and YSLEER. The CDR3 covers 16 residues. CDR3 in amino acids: CASSLEMPRYGTEAFF. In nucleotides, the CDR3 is TGCGCCAGCAGCCTCGAGATGCCACGGTATGGCACTGAAGCTTTCTTT.

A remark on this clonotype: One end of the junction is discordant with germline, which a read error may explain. The CDR3 loop is CAGSLASSGGTDTQYF. Here the CDR3 DNA reads TGTGCCGGCAGCTTAGCGTCCAGCGGTGGCACAGATACGCAGTATTTT. The rearrangement joins TRBV7-9 to TRBJ2-3; maybe TRBD2 (5 bases). Germline assignment: CDR1 SEHNR and CDR2 FQNEAQ (reference sequence). The CDR3 totals 16 residues.

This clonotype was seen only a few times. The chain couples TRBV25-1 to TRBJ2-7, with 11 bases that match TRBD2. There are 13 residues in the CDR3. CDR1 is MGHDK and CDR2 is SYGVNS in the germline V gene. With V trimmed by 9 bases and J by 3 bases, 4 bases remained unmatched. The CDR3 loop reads CASKLAGDYEQYF. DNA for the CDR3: TGTGCCAGTAAACTAGCGGGAGACTACGAGCAGTACTTC.

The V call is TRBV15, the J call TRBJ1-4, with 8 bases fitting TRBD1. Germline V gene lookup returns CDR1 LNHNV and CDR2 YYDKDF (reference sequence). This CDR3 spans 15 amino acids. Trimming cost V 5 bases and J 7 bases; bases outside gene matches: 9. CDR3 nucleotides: TGTGCCACCAGCGCCCGGACAGGGCGGGGTGAAAAACTGTTTTTT. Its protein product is CATSARTGRGEKLFF.

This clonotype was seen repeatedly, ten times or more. The CDR3 here is CASSRHSRESSYEQYF. The CDR3 DNA is TGTGCCAGCAGCCGCCACAGTCGGGAGTCAAGCTACGAGCAGTACTTC. This chain joins TRBV4-2 and TRBJ2-7; TRBD2 is a possible D gene (6 bases). Germline CDR1 and CDR2: LGHNA and YNFKEQ. The V end was cut by 4 bases, the J end by 3 bases, with 19 bases between. The CDR3 runs to 16 residues.

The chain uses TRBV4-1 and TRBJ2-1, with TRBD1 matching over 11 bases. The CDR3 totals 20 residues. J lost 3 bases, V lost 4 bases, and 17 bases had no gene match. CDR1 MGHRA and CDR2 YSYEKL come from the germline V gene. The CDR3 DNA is TGCGCCAGCAGCCTAAAGATTATAGCGGGACAGGGGGTTGGCTACAATGAGCAGTTCTTC. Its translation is CASSLKIIAGQGVGYNEQFF.

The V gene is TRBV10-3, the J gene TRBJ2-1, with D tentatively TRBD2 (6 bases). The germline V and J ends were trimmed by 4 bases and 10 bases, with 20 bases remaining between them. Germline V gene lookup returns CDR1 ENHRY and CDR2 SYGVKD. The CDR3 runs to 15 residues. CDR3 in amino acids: CAISGPSETPYEQFF. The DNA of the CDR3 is TGTGCCATCAGTGGACCTAGCGAGACTCCCTACGAGCAGTTCTTC.

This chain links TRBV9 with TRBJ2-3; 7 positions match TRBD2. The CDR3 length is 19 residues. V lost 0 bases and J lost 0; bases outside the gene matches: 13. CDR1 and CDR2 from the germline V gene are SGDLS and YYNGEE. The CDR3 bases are TGTGCCAGCAGCGTAGCTACGAGGGCTAGCGGACCTAGCACAGATACGCAGTATTTT. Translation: CASSVATRASGPSTDTQYF. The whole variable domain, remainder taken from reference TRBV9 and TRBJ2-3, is DSGVTQTPKHLITATGQRVTLRCSPRSGDLSVYWYQQSLDQGLQFLIQYYNGEERAKGNILERFSAQQFPDLHSELNLSSLELGDSALYFCASSVATRASGPSTDTQYFGPGTRLTVL.

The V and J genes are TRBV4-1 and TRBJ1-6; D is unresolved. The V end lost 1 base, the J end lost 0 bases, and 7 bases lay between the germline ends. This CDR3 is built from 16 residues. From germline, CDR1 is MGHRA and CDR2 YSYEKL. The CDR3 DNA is TGCGCCAGCAGCCAAGCGGTTCTCTCCTATAATTCACCCCTCCACTTT. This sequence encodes CASSQAVLSYNSPLHF.

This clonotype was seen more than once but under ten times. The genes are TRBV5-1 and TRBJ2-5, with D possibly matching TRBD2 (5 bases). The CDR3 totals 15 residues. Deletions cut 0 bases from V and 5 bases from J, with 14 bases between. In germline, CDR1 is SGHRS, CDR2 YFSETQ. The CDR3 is CASSLAGIRRETQYF. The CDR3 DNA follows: TGCGCCAGCAGCTTGGCCGGTATTAGGAGGGAGACCCAGTACTTC.

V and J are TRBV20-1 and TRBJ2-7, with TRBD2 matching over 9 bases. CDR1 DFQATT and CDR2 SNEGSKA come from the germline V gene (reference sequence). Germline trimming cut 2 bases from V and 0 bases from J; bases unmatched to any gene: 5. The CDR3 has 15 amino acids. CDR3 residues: CSARRASGDSYEQYF. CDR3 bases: TGCAGTGCTAGAAGGGCTAGCGGGGACTCCTACGAGCAGTACTTC.

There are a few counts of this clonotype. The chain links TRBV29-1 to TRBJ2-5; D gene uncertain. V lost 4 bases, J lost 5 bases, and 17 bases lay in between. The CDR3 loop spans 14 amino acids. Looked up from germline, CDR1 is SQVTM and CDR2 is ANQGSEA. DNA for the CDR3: TGCAGCGTTGGGCCAGGCCAGATCGGGGAGACCCAGTACTTC. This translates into CSVGPGQIGETQYF.

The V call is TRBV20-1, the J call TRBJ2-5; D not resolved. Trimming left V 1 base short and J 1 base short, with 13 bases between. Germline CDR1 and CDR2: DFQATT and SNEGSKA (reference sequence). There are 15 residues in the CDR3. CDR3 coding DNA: TGCAGTGCTAGAGGCCTACAGCAACCCCAAGAGACCCAGTACTTC. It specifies CSARGLQQPQETQYF.

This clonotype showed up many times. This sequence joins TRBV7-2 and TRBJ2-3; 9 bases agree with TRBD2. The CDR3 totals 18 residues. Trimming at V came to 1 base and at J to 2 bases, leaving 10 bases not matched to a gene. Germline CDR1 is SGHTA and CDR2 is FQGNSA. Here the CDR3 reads CASSLDGTSPTNTDTQYF. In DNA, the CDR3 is TGTGCCAGCAGCTTAGACGGGACTAGCCCAACTAACACAGATACGCAGTATTTT.